This T cell receptor (beta chain) was retrieved from a study of metastatic and nonmetastatic thyroid tumors. On the study more broadly: For malignant and benign thyroid patients, tumor or nodule tissue and blood were the sources whose repertoires were compared. Regarding the study as a whole: TCR beta diversity was reportedly significantly higher in malignant thyroid tumors than benign nodules, in blood and tumor.

Patients underwent thyroid surgery, and none had received any treatment before it. As regards this clone: Antigen specificity is unknown.

Trimming pared 5 bases from V and 5 bases from J, leaving 15 bases between. From germline, CDR1 is SGHAT and CDR2 FQNNGV. The CDR3 consists of 14 residues. Original data processing: To classify distant metastasis in papillary thyroid cancer, a model was built from CDR3 differences across clinicopathological groups. TCRdb ran MiXCR on the PCR reads. V and J calls and clone size were set by TCRdb, not the authors. The top ten hold 16% of the sample, which has 5,000 or so clones, approximately 15% seen once. The sequence came from a female donor with papillary thyroid cancer or a benign thyroid nodule (not recorded which). Some clones in this sample may be carry-over from other donors' samples. The V call is TRBV11-2, the J call TRBJ1-1, with D unresolved. Sequenced sample: adjacent normal tissue. The CDR3 bases are TGTGCCAGCAGCCCGGGCCCCCCGGTAACTGAAGCTTTCTTT. Amino acids: CASSPGPPVTEAFF.